This TCR beta chain was recorded in a study of radiotherapy plus CTLA-4 blockade in lung cancer. The data were produced by immunoSEQ multiplex PCR, yet TCRdb's version contains in-frame clones alone and is incomplete. The repertoire includes about 94,000 clones, roughly 85% of them detected once, and roughly 23% sits in the top ten. Germline V gives CDR1 MNHEY, CDR2 SVGAGI. This CDR3 has 15 residues. Trimming removed 0 bases from V and 1 base from J, with 7 bases in between. Patients had chemo-refractory metastatic non-small-cell lung cancer and received focal radiation plus CTLA-4 blockade that used ipilimumab.

This chain uses TRBV6-5 with TRBJ1-5; TRBD1 might be the D (6 bases). The sequence came from a human donor with non-small cell lung cancer that progressed on radiotherapy plus ipilimumab. Sequenced material: peripheral blood, taken from a patient treated with radiotherapy plus ipilimumab. The CDR3: CASSYSQGSNQPQHF. DNA of the CDR3: TGTGCCAGCAGTTACTCGCAGGGGAGCAATCAGCCCCAGCATTTT.